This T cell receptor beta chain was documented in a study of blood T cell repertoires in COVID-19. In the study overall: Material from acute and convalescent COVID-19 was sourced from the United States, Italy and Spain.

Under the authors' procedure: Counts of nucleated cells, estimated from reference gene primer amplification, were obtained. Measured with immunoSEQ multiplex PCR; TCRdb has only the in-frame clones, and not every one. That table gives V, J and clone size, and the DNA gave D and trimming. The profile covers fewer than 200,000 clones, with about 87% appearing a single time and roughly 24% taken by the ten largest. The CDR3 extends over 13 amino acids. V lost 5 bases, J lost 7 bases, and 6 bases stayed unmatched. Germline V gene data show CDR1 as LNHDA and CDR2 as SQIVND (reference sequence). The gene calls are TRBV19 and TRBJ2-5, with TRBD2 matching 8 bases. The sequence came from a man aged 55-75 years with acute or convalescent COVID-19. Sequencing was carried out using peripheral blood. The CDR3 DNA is TGTGCCAGTAGTCCGGGACTAGAGGGGACCCAGTACTTC. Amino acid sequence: CASSPGLEGTQYF.